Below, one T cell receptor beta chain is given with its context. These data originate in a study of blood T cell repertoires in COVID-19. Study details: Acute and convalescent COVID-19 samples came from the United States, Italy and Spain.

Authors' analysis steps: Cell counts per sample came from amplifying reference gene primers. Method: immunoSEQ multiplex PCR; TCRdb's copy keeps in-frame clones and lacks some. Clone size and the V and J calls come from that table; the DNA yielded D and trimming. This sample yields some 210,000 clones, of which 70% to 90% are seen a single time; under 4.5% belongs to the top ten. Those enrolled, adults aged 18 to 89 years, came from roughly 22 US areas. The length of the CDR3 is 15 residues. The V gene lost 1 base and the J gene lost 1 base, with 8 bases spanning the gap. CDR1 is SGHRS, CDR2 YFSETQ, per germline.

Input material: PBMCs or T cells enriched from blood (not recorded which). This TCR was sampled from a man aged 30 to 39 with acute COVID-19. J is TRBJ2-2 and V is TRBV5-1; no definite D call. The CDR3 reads CASSLPRQNTGELFF. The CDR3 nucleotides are TGCGCCAGCAGCTTGCCCCGACAGAACACCGGGGAGCTGTTTTTT.